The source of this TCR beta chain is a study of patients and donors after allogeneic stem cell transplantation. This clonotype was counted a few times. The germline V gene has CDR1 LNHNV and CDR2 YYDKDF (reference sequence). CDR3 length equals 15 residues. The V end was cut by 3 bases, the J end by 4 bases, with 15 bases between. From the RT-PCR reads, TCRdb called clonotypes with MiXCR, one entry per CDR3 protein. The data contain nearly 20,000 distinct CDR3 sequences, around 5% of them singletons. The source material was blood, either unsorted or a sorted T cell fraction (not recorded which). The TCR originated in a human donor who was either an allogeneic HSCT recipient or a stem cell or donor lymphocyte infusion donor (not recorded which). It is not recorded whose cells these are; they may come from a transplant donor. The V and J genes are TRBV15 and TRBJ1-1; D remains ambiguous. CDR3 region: CATSSPHARVTEAFF. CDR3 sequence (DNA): TGTGCCACCAGCAGCCCACATGCTCGAGTCACTGAAGCTTTCTTT.